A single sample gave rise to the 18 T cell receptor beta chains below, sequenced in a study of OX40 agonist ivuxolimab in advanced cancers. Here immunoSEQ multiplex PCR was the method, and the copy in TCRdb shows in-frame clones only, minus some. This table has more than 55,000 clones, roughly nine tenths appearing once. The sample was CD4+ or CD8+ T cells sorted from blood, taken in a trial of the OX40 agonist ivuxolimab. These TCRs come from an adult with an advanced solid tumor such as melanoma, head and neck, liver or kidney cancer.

The CDR3 DNA is TGTGCCAGCAATAAGCTAGCGGGAGGGCTAAGGGAGACCCAGTACTTC. It translates to CASNKLAGGLRETQYF. The J gene is TRBJ2-5, the V gene TRBV6-4, with 12 bases identical to TRBD2. Germline V CDR1 and CDR2: MRHNA, SNTAGT. J lost 5 bases, V lost 7 bases, and 11 bases had no gene match. The CDR3 is 16 amino acids.

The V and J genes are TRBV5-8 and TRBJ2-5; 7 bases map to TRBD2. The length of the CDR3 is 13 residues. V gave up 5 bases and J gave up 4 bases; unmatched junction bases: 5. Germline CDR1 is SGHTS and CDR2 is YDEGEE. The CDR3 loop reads CASSYWGGETQYF. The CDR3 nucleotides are TGTGCCAGCAGTTACTGGGGGGGAGAGACCCAGTACTTC.

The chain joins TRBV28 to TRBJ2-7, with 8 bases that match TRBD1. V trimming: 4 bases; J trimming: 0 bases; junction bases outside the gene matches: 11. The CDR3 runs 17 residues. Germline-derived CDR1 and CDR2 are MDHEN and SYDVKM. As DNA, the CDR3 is TGTGCCAGCAGTTCGACCTCAAAGGGACAGGCCTCCTACGAGCAGTACTTC. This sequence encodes CASSSTSKGQASYEQYF.

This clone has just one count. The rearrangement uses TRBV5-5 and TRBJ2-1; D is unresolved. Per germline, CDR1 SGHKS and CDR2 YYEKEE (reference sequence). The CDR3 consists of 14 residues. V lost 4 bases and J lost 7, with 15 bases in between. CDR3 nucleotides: TGTGCCAGCAGCGGGGTTAGTAAACAGAATGAGCAGTTCTTC. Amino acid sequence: CASSGVSKQNEQFF. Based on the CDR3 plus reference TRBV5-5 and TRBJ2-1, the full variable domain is DAGVTQSPTHLIKTRGQQVTLRCSPISGHKSVSWYQQVLGQGPQFIFQYYEKEERGRGNFPDRFSARQFPNYSSELNVNALLLGDSALYLCASSGVSKQNEQFFGPGTRLTVL.

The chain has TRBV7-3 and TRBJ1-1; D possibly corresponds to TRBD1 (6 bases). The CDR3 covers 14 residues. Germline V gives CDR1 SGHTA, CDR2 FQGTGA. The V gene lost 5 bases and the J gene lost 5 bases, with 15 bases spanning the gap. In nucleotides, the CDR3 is TGTGCCAGCAGCCGCCAGGCAGGGGAGACTGAAGCTTTCTTT. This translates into CASSRQAGETEAFF.

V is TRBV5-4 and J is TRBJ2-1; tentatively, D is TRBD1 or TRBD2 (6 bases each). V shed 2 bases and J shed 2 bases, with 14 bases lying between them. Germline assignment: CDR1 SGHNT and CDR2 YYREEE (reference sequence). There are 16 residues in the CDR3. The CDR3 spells CASSLGLGGTYNEQFF. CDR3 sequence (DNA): TGTGCCAGCAGCTTAGGATTGGGGGGCACCTACAATGAGCAGTTCTTC.

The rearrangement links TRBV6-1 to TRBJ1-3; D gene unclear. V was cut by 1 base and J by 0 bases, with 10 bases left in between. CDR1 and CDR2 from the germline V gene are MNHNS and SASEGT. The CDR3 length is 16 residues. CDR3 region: CASSEGQPSSGNTIYF. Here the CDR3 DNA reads TGTGCCAGCAGTGAAGGGCAGCCTTCCTCTGGAAACACCATATATTTT.

The CDR3 sequence: CASSSWVGTVRAEQYF. DNA of the CDR3: TGTGCCAGCAGTTCCTGGGTGGGGACCGTGAGGGCCGAGCAGTACTTC. The chain is built from TRBV7-9 and TRBJ2-7; D may match TRBD1 or TRBD2 (5 bases each). Germline lookup yields CDR1 SEHNR and CDR2 FQNEAQ (reference sequence). V gave up 6 bases and J gave up 6 bases, with 24 bases separating them. There are 16 residues in the CDR3. Full variable domain (rest looked up from reference TRBV7-9 and TRBJ2-7): DTGVSQNPRHKITKRGQNVTFRCDPISEHNRLYWYRQTLGQGPEFLTYFQNEAQLEKSRLLSDRFSAERPKGSFSTLEIQRTEQGDSAMYLCASSSWVGTVRAEQYFGPGTRLTVT.

This chain's CDR3 is CASSVDQGYGYTF. CDR3 sequence (DNA): TGTGCCAGCAGCGTAGACCAGGGTTACGGCTACACCTTC. V usage is TRBV9 and J usage is TRBJ1-2; TRBD1 might be the D (5 bases). The CDR3 contains 13 residues. Trimming left V 0 bases short and J 8 bases short, with 11 bases between. Per the germline V gene, CDR1 is SGDLS and CDR2 is YYNGEE.

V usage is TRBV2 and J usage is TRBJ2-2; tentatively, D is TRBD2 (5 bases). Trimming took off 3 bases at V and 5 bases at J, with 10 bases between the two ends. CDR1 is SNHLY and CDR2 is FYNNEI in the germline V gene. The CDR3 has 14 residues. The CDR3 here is CASSEDWLTGELFF. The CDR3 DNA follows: TGTGCCAGCAGTGAGGACTGGTTGACCGGGGAGCTGTTTTTT.

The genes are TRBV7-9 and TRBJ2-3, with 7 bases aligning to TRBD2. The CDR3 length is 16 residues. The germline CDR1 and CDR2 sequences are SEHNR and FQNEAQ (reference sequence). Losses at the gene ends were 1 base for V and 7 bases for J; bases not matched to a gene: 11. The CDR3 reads CASSLVTSAFMNTQYF. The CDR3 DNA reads TGTGCCAGCAGCTTAGTAACTAGCGCCTTTATGAATACGCAGTATTTT.

CDR3: CASSLSGTATNEKLFF. The CDR3 DNA sequence: TGCGCCAGCAGCTTAAGCGGGACAGCAACTAATGAAAAACTGTTTTTT. The genes are TRBV5-1 and TRBJ1-4; TRBD1 matches at 7 bases. V shed 2 bases, J shed 0 bases, and the junction held 4 bases outside the gene matches. The CDR3 length is 16 residues. Germline V gene sequence: CDR1 SGHRS, CDR2 YFSETQ.

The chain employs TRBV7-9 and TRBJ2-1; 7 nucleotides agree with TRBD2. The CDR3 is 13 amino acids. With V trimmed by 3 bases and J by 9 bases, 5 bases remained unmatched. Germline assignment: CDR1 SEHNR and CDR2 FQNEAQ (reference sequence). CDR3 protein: CASSFTSVGEQFF. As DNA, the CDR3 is TGTGCCAGCAGCTTTACTAGCGTCGGTGAGCAGTTCTTC.

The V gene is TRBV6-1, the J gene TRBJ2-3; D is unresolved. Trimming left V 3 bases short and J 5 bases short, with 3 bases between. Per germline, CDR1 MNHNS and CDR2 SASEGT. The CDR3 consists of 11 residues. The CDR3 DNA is TGTGCCAGCAGTGAGGTAGATACGCAGTATTTT. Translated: CASSEVDTQYF.

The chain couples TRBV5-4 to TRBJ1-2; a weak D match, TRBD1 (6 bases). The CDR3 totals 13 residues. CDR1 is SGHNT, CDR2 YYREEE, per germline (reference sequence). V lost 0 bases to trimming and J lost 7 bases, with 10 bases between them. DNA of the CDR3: TGTGCCAGCAGCTTGGCGGGGGGCAGTGGCTACACCTTC. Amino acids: CASSLAGGSGYTF.

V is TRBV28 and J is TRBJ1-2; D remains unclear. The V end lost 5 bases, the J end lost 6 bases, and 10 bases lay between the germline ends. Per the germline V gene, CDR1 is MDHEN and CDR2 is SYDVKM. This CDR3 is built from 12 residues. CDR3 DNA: TGTGCCAGCAGTCTAACAGACCATGGCTACACCTTC. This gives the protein CASSLTDHGYTF.

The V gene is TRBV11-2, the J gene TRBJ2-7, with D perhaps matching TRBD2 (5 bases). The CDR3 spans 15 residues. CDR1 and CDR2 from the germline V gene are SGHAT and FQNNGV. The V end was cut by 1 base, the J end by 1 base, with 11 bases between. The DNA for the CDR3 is TGTGCCAGCAGCTTAGGGTGGGAGCGATCCTACGAGCAGTACTTC. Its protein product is CASSLGWERSYEQYF.

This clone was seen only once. This CDR3 reads CATWTGRDTGELFF. The CDR3 DNA sequence: TGTGCCACCTGGACAGGGCGGGACACCGGGGAGCTGTTTTTT. The chain links TRBV10-3 to TRBJ2-2; 8 bases agree with TRBD1. Trimming cost V 10 bases and J 3 bases; bases outside gene matches: 7. CDR3 length: 14 amino acids. Germline V gene sequence: CDR1 ENHRY, CDR2 SYGVKD.